This T cell receptor beta chain was sequenced during a study of cytomegalovirus exposure and HLA in healthy donors. This clone has just a few counts. Its antigen is unknown. The study, taken as a whole, reports: It was reported that the classifier diagnosed cytomegalovirus status with high specificity and sensitivity in both the original and validation cohorts. Cytomegalovirus association was assigned to some 160 TCR beta chains. In vitro confirmation showed three CMV-associated chains to be CMV antigen specific.

Separate from the approximately 650-subject first cohort, the approximately 130-subject validation cohort was the one that the donors belonged to. Clones were read by immunoSEQ multiplex PCR, and TCRdb kept only the in-frame ones, dropping some. The sample consists of approximately 160,000 clones, about 89% of them appearing once. The V gene lost 0 bases and the J gene lost 1 base, with 10 bases spanning the gap. Germline V lookup: CDR1 SGDLS, CDR2 YYNGEE. The CDR3 has 15 amino acids. The specimen was PBMCs. This receptor was identified in a woman between 18 and 30 years old in good health and CMV-seropositive. The gene calls are TRBV9 and TRBJ1-1; D not resolved. This CDR3 reads CASSVAGTSNTEAFF. The CDR3 DNA is TGTGCCAGCAGCGTAGCAGGCACCTCGAACACTGAAGCTTTCTTT.